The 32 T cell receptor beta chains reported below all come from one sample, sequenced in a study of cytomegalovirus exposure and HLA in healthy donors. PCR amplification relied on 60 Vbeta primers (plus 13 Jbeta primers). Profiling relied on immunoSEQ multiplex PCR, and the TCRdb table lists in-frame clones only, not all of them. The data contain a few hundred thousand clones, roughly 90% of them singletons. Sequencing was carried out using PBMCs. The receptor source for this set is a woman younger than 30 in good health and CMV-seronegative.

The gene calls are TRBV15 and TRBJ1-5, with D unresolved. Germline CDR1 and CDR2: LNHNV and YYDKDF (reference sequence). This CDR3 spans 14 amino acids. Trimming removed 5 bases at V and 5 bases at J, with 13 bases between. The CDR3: CATSPGRRDQPQHF. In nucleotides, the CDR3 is TGTGCCACCAGCCCAGGTAGGCGAGATCAGCCCCAGCATTTT. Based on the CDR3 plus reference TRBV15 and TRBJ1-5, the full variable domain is DAMVIQNPRYQVTQFGKPVTLSCSQTLNHNVMYWYQQKSSQAPKLLFHYYDKDFNNEADTPDNFQSRRPNTSFCFLDIRSPGLGDTAMYLCATSPGRRDQPQHFGDGTRLSIL.

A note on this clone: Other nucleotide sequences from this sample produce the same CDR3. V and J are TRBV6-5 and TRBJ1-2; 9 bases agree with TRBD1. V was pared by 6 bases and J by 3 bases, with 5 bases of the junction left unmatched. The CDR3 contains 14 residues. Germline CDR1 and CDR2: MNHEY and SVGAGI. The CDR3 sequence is CASRDRGLDYGYTF. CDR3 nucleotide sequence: TGTGCCAGCAGAGACAGGGGGTTGGACTATGGCTACACCTTC.

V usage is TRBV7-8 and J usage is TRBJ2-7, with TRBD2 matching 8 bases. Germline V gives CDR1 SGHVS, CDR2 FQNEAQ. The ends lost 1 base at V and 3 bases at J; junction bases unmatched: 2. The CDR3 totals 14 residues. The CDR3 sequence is CASSLGTSNYEQYF. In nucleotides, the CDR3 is TGTGCCAGCAGCTTAGGGACTAGCAACTACGAGCAGTACTTC.

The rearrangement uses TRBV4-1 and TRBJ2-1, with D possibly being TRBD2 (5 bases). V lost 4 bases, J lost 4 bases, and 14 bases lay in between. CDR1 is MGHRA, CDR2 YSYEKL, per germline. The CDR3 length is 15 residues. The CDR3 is CASSPAEAGYNEQFF. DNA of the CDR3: TGCGCCAGCAGCCCCGCGGAGGCTGGTTACAATGAGCAGTTCTTC.

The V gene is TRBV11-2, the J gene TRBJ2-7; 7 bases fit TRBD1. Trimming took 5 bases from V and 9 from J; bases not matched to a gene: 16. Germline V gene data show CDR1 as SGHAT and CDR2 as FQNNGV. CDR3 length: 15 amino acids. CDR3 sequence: CASSDGRGQDRVQYF. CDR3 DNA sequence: TGTGCCAGCAGCGATGGGAGAGGCCAAGACAGGGTGCAGTACTTC.

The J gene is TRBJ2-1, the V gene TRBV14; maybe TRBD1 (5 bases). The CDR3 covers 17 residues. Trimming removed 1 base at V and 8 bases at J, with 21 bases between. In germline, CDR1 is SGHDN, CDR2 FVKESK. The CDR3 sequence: CASSQVGDWGPKDEQFF. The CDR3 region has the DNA TGTGCCAGCAGCCAAGTTGGGGATTGGGGCCCGAAAGATGAGCAGTTCTTC.

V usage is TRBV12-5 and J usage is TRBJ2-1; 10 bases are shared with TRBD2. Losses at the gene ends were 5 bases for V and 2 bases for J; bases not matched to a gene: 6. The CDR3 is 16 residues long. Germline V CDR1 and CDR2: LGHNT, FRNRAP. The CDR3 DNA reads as TGTGCTAGTGGTCCTTCCGGACTAGCGGCCTACAATGAGCAGTTCTTC. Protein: CASGPSGLAAYNEQFF.

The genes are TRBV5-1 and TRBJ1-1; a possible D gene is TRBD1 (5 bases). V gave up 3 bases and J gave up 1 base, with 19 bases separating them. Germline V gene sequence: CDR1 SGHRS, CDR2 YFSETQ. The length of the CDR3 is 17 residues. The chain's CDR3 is CASSSPNSTAWNTEAFF. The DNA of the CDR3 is TGCGCCAGCAGCTCCCCAAATTCGACAGCTTGGAACACTGAAGCTTTCTTT.

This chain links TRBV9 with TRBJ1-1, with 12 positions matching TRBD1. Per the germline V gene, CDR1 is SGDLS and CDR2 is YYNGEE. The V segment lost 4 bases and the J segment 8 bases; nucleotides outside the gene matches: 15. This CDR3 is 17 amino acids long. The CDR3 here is CASSSGTGGEAGREAFF. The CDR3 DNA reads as TGTGCCAGCAGCTCGGGGACAGGGGGCGAGGCCGGTCGAGAAGCTTTCTTT. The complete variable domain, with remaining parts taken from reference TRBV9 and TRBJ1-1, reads DSGVTQTPKHLITATGQRVTLRCSPRSGDLSVYWYQQSLDQGLQFLIQYYNGEERAKGNILERFSAQQFPDLHSELNLSSLELGDSALYFCASSSGTGGEAGREAFFGQGTRLTVV.

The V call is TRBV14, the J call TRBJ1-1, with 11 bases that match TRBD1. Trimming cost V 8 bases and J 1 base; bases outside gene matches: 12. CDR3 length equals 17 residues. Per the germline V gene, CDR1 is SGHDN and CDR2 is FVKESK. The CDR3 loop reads CASSQLGQGAQNTEAFF. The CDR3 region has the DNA TGTGCCAGCTCCCAACTTGGACAGGGGGCGCAGAACACTGAAGCTTTCTTT.

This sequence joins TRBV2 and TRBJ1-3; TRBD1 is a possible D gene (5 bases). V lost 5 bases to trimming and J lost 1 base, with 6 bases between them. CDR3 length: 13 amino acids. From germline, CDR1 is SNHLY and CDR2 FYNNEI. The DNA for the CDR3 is TGTGCCAGCAGTAAGGGGTCTGGAAACACCATATATTTT. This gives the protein CASSKGSGNTIYF.

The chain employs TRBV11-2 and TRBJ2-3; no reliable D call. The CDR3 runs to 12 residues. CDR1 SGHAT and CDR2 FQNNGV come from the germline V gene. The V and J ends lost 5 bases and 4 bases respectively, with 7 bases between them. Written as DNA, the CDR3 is TGTGCCAGCAGCCCTAGGTCAGATACGCAGTATTTT. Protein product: CASSPRSDTQYF.

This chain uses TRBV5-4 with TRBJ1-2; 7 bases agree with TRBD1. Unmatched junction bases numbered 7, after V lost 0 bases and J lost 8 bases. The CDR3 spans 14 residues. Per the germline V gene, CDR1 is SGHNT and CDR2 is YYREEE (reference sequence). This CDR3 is CASSLEEGAWGYTF. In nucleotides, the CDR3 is TGTGCCAGCAGCTTGGAGGAGGGGGCTTGGGGCTACACCTTC.

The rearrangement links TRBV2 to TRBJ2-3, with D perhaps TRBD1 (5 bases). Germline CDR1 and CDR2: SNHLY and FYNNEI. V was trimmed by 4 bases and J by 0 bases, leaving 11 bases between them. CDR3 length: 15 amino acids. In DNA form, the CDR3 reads TGTGCCAGCAGTGTAGGCAGGGCGAGCACAGATACGCAGTATTTT. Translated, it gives CASSVGRASTDTQYF.

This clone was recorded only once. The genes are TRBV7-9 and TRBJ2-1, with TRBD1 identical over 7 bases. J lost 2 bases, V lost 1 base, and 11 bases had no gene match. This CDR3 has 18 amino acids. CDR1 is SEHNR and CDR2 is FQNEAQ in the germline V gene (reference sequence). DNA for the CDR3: TGTGCCAGCAGCTTAGGGACAGGTTCGACTGTACCCTACAATGAGCAGTTCTTC. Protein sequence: CASSLGTGSTVPYNEQFF.

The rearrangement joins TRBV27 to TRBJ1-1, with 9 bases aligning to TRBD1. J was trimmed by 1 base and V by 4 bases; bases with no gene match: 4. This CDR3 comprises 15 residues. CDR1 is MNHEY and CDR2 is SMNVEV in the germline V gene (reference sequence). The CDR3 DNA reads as TGTGCCAGCAGTTATTGGGACAGGGAGAACACTGAAGCTTTCTTT. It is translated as CASSYWDRENTEAFF.

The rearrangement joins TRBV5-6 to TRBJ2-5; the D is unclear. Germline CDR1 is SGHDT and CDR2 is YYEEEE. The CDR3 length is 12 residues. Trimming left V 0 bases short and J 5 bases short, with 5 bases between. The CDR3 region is CASSLGVETQYF. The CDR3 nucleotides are TGTGCCAGCAGCTTGGGAGTGGAGACCCAGTACTTC.

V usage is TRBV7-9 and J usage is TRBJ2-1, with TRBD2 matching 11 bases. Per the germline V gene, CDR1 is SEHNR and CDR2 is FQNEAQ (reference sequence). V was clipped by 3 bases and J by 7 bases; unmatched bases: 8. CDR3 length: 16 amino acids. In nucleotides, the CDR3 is TGTGCCAGCAGCTTCTTACTAGCGGGGGATGGGAATGAGCAGTTCTTC. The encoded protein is CASSFLLAGDGNEQFF.

In DNA, the CDR3 is TGTGCCTTACAGGGGGCTGACTATGGCTACACCTTC. This gives the protein CALQGADYGYTF. The rearrangement links TRBV30 to TRBJ1-2, with TRBD1 matching over 9 bases. The CDR3 runs to 12 residues. Germline CDR1 is GTSNPN and CDR2 is SVGIG (reference sequence). Trimming removed 7 bases from V and 3 bases from J; junction bases left unmatched: 3.

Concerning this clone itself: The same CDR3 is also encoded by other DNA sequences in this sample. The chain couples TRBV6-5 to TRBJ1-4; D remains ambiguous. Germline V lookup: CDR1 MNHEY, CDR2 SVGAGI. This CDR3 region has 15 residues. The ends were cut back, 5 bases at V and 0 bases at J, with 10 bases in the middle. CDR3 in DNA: TGTGCCAGCAGTGCCACGACTCCAACTAATGAAAAACTGTTTTTT. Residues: CASSATTPTNEKLFF.

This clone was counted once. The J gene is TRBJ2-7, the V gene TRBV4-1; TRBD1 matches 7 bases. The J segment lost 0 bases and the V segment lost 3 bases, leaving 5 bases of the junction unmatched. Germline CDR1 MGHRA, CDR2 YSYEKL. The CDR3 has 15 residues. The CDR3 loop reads CASSQDRTNSYEQYF. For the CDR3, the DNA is TGCGCCAGCAGCCAGGACAGGACCAACTCCTACGAGCAGTACTTC.

CDR3 in DNA: TGTGCCAGCAGCTTAACGGCAGGGTCTAACTATGGCTACACCTTC. Translating it yields CASSLTAGSNYGYTF. The gene calls are TRBV7-3 and TRBJ1-2, with D tentatively TRBD1 (5 bases). CDR1 and CDR2 from the germline V gene are SGHTA and FQGTGA. There are 15 residues in the CDR3. Trimming cost V 0 bases and J 0 bases, with 8 bases left between them.

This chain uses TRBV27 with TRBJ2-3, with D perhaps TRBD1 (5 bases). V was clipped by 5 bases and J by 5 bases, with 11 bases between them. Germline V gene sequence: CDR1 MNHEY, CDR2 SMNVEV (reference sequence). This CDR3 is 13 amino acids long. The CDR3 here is CASSPVGEDTQYF. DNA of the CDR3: TGTGCCAGCAGTCCCGTAGGGGAAGATACGCAGTATTTT.

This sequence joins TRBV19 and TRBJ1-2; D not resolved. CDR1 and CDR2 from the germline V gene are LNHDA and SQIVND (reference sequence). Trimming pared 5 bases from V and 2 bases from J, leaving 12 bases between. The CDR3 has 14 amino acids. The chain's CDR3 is CASSLTVINYGYTF. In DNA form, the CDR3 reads TGTGCCAGTAGTCTCACGGTGATAAACTATGGCTACACCTTC.

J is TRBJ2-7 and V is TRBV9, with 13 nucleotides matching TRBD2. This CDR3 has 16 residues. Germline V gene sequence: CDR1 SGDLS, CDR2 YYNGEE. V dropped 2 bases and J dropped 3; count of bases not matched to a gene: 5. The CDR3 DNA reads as TGTGCCAGCAGCGTCGGTGGGACTAGCGGGGACTACGAGCAGTACTTC. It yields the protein CASSVGGTSGDYEQYF.

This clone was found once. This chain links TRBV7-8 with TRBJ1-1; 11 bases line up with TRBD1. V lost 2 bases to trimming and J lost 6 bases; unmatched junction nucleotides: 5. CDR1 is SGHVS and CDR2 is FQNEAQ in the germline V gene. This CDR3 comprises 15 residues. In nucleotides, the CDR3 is TGTGCCAGCAGCTTACTGGGACAGGGGGAGGCTGAAGCTTTCTTT. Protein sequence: CASSLLGQGEAEAFF.

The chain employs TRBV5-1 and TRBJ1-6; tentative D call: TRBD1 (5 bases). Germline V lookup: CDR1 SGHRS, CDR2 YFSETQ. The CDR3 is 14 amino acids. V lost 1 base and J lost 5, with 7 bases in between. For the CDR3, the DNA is TGCGCCAGCAGCTTGTCAGGGAATAATTCACCCCTCCACTTT. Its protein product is CASSLSGNNSPLHF.

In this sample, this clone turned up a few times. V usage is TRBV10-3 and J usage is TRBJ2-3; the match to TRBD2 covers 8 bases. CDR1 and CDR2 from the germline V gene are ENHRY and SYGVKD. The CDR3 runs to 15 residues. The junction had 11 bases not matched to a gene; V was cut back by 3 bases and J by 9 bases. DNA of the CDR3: TGTGCCATCAGTGATCGGGGGCCCACGGGGGGGACGCAGTATTTT. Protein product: CAISDRGPTGGTQYF.

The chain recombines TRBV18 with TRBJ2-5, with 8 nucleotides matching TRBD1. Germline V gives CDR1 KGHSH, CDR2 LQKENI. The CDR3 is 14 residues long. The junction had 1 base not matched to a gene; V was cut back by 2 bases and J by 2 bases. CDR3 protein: CASSPGTGQETQYF. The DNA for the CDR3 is TGTGCCAGCTCACCAGGGACAGGACAAGAGACCCAGTACTTC. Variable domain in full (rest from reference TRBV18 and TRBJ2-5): NAGVMQNPRHLVRRRGQEARLRCSPMKGHSHVYWYRQLPEEGLKFMVYLQKENIIDESGMPKERFSAEFPKEGPSILRIQQVVRGDSAAYFCASSPGTGQETQYFGPGTRLLVL.

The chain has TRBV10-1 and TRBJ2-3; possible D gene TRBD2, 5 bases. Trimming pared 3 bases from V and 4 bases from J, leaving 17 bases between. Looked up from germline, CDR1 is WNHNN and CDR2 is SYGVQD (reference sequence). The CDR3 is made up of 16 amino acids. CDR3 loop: CASSETLGEEPDTQYF. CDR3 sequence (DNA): TGCGCCAGCAGTGAAACGTTGGGAGAGGAACCAGATACGCAGTATTTT.

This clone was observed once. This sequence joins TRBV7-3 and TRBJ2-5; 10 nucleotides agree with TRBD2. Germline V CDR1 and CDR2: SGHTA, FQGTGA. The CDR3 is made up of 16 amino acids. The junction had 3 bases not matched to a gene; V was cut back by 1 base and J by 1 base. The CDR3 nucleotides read TGTGCCAGCAGCTTAAATCAGCGGGGGGGCCAAGAGACCCAGTACTTC. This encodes CASSLNQRGGQETQYF.

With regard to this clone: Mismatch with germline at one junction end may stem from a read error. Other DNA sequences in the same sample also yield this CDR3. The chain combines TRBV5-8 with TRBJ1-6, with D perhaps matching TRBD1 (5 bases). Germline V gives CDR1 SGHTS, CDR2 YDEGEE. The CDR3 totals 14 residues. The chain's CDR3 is CASSGRDYNSPLHF. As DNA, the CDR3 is TGTGCCAGCAGCGGACGGGACTATAATTCCCCCCTCCACTTT.